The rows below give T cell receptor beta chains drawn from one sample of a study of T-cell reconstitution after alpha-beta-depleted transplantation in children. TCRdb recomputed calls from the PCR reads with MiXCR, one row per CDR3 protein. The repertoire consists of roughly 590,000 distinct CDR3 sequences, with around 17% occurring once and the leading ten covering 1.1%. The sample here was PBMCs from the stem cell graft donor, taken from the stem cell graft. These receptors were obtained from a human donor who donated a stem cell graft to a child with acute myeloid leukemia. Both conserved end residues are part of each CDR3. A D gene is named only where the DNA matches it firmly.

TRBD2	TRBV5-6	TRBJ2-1	CASSLYLAGGLSYNEQFF
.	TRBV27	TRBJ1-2	CASSLRLDYGYTF
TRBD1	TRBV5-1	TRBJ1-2	CASSSTGTAYGYTF
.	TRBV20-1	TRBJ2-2	CSARRGSGELFF
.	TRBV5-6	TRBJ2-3	CASSPWGTRTPDTQYF
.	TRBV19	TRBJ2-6	CASSPQGASISGANVLTF
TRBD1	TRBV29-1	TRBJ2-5	CSVDDRGQETQYF
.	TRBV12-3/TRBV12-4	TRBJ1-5	CASSFSGAHQPQHF
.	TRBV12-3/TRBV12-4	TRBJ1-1	CASSTKNTEAFF
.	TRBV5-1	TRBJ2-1	CASSSQGIEQFF
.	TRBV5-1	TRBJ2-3	CASIRTNTDTQYF
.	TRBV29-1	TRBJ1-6	CSVELCSPLHF
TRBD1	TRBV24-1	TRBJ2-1	CASGTGTNEQFF
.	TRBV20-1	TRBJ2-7	CSAPIRDRGYEQYF
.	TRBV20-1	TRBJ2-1	CSAEGTGYNEQFF
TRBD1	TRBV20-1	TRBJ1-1	CSAADPKGGPNTEAFF
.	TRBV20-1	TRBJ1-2	CSARQGSRVYGYTF
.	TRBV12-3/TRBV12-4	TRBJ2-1	CASSPGPPLDNEQFF
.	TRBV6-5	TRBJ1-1	CASSYSGKGPGTEAFF
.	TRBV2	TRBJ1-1	CASSDGWAEAFF
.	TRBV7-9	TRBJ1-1	CASSYSPGSGTEAFF
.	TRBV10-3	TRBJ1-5	CAISPSGDSNQPQHF
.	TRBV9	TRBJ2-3	CASSGALHTDTQYF
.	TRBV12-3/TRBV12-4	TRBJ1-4	CASTPTGNNEKLFF
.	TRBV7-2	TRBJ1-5	CASSALGGVGNQPQHF
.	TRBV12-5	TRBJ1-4	CASGLDGEQPGKLFF
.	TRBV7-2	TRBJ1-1	CASSLGPMNTEAFF
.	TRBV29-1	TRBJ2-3	CSVESGLLQSTDTQYF
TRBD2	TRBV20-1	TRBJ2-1	CSAGGADEQFF
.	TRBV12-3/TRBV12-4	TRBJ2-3	CASKMGRTTDTQYF
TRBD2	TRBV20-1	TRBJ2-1	CSASGTSGGAEEQFF
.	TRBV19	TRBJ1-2	CASSIGWQEAYGYTF
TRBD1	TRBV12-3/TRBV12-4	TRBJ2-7	CASSLGVRDSYEQYF
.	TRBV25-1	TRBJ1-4	CASSERGRNEKLFF
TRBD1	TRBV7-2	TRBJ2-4	CASSPTGTGRNIQYF
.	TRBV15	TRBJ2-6	CATSSTYASGANVLTF
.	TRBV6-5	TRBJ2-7	CASSLRQFPNLAGEQYF
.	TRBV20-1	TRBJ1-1	CSAIHREGTEAFF
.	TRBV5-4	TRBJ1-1	CASSLASWEFNTEAFF
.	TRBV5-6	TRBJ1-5	CASSLRAGNQPQHF
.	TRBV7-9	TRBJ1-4	CASSPPSLSEKLFF
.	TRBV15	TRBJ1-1	CATSRVDIRPTEAFF
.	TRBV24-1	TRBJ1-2	CATNDGDGGYTF
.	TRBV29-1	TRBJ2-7	CSVMPGLPSYEQYF
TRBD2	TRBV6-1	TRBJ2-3	CASSLRRRLADLTQYF
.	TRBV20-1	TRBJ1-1	CSARRLGANTEAFF
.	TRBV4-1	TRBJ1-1	CASSQDQGRIGTEAFF
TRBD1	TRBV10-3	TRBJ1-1	CAIRGQGGTEAFF
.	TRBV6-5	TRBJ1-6	CASRPGQRDSPLHF
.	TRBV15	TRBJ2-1	CATSRDAGNTYNEQFF
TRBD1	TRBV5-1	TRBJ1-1	CASSLAGTGRGTEAFF
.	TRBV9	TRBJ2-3	CASSDRETTDTQYF
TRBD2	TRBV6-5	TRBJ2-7	CASSSGTSYYREQYF
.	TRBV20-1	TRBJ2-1	CSARETDYNEQFF
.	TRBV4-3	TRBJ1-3	CASSQDRGRGSGNTIYF
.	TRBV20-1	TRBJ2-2	CSARDRDITNTGELFF
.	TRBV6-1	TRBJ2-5	CASSDGAGAGETQYF